These 2 T cell receptor beta chains were all obtained from the same sample, sequenced in a study of cytomegalovirus exposure and HLA in healthy donors. PCR amplification relied on 60 Vbeta primers (plus 13 Jbeta primers). Only in-frame clones appear in the TCRdb table, and some are missing; sequencing was by immunoSEQ multiplex PCR. This sample has about 140,000 clones; approximately 80% occur once, and the top ten carry roughly 2.3%. Material: PBMCs. Receptors originate from a man aged 30 to 39 in good health and CMV-seronegative.

This clone was counted a single time. This chain links TRBV30 with TRBJ1-2; tentative D call: TRBD1 (5 bases). This CDR3 comprises 15 residues. Germline V gene data show CDR1 as GTSNPN and CDR2 as SVGIG (reference sequence). V lost 2 bases and J lost 0, with 13 bases in between. CDR3 loop: CAWSRDLGSNYGYTF. As DNA, the CDR3 is TGTGCCTGGAGTAGGGACTTAGGGTCTAACTATGGCTACACCTTC.

The chain joins TRBV7-9 to TRBJ2-7, with D uncertain. There are 13 residues in the CDR3. Germline V CDR1 and CDR2: SEHNR, FQNEAQ (reference sequence). The germline V and J ends were trimmed by 5 bases and 3 bases, with 11 bases remaining between them. The DNA of the CDR3 is TGTGCCAGCAGCCAGGTGGGCCTCTACGAGCAGTACTTC. Translating gives CASSQVGLYEQYF.